The 24 T cell receptor beta chains below come from one sample, sequenced in a study of response to subunit inactivated influenza vaccine. TCRdb analysed the RT-PCR reads with MiXCR anew, one entry per CDR3 protein. The sample has roughly 700,000 distinct CDR3 sequences; around 14% are singletons. Sequenced material: PBMCs from blood, taken roughly 12 days after vaccination. The receptors derive from a man aged 50 to 59 who received an inactivated influenza vaccine.

This clonotype was counted at least ten times. The CDR3 sequence is CASSLGLAGGLNEQYF. CDR3 bases: TGTGCCAGCAGCTTAGGTCTAGCGGGAGGGCTCAACGAGCAGTACTTC. The genes are TRBV7-2 and TRBJ2-7, with 12 bases aligning to TRBD2. Germline CDR1 SGHTA, CDR2 FQGNSA. The CDR3 is 16 amino acids. Trimming took 1 base from V and 5 from J; bases not matched to a gene: 6.

The J gene is TRBJ2-3, the V gene TRBV7-2, with 8 bases that match TRBD2. The length of the CDR3 is 16 residues. V was pared by 1 base and J by 2 bases, with 5 bases of the junction left unmatched. Germline V gene sequence: CDR1 SGHTA, CDR2 FQGNSA. In DNA form, the CDR3 reads TGTGCCAGCAGCTTAGTCGGGGGGGCCTACACAGATACGCAGTATTTT. Amino acids: CASSLVGGAYTDTQYF.

The rearrangement uses TRBV10-3 and TRBJ2-5; possibly TRBD1 or TRBD2 for D (6 bases each). CDR3 length equals 12 residues. V lost 10 bases, J lost 5 bases, and 14 bases lay in between. Germline assignment: CDR1 ENHRY and CDR2 SYGVKD. CDR3 nucleotides: TGTGCCACTTCCGGGGGCGGGGAGACCCAGTACTTC. Translation: CATSGGGETQYF.

Ten or more counts support this clonotype. J is TRBJ2-5 and V is TRBV4-3; no clear D. Germline loops: CDR1 LGHNA, CDR2 YSLEER. The CDR3 loop spans 13 amino acids. V lost 3 bases and J 3 bases, leaving 8 bases between the germline ends. The CDR3 reads CASSQRVEETQYF. The CDR3 bases are TGCGCCAGCAGCCAGCGAGTGGAAGAGACCCAGTACTTC.

The sample holds a few counts of this clonotype. The CDR3 coding sequence is TGTGCCAGCAGCTGGACAGACGGTCTAGATACGCAGTATTTT. Protein sequence: CASSWTDGLDTQYF. The rearrangement uses TRBV7-9 and TRBJ2-3; weak D call: TRBD1 (6 bases). V gave up 4 bases and J gave up 5 bases, with 13 bases separating them. CDR1 and CDR2 from the germline V gene are SEHNR and FQNEAQ (reference sequence). The CDR3 has 14 amino acids.

The rearrangement joins TRBV5-1 to TRBJ1-1; D is possibly TRBD1 (6 bases). This CDR3 is 12 amino acids long. Trimming removed 5 bases at V and 6 bases at J, with 11 bases between. Germline V lookup: CDR1 SGHRS, CDR2 YFSETQ. This chain's CDR3 is CASRLQGPEAFF. The DNA for the CDR3 is TGCGCCAGCAGATTACAGGGTCCTGAAGCTTTCTTT.

The V call is TRBV28, the J call TRBJ2-3; 7 positions match TRBD1. Germline V gene lookup returns CDR1 MDHEN and CDR2 SYDVKM. There are 14 residues in the CDR3. V shed 6 bases, J shed 2 bases, and the junction held 5 bases outside the gene matches. CDR3 sequence reads: CASRRTGYTDTQYF. For the CDR3, the DNA is TGTGCCAGCAGGCGGACAGGCTACACAGATACGCAGTATTTT.

The rearrangement uses TRBV4-1 and TRBJ2-3; a possible D gene is TRBD1 (6 bases). V was shortened by 1 base and J by 0 bases, with 14 bases between the two germline ends. The CDR3 extends over 17 amino acids. CDR1 is MGHRA and CDR2 is YSYEKL in the germline V gene. The CDR3, as DNA: TGCGCCAGCAGCCAAGCAGAAGGACAGCCTAGCACAGATACGCAGTATTTT. It yields the protein CASSQAEGQPSTDTQYF.

This clonotype was observed a handful of times. This sequence joins TRBV10-3 and TRBJ2-3, with TRBD2 identical over 9 bases. The CDR3 spans 19 residues. From germline, CDR1 is ENHRY and CDR2 SYGVKD. The J segment lost 0 bases and the V segment lost 6 bases, leaving 16 bases of the junction unmatched. The DNA of the CDR3 is TGTGCCATCAGCCCAGAATGGGTAGCGGGAGTCTACAGCACAGATACGCAGTATTTT. It yields the protein CAISPEWVAGVYSTDTQYF.

This clonotype was counted between two and nine times. The rearrangement links TRBV20-1 to TRBJ2-3; TRBD1 matches 9 bases. Per the germline V gene, CDR1 is DFQATT and CDR2 is SNEGSKA (reference sequence). The CDR3 is 14 residues long. V gave up 6 bases and J gave up 3 bases; unmatched junction bases: 7. CDR3 sequence: CSAAPGQGTDTQYF. The CDR3, as DNA: TGCAGTGCCGCGCCGGGACAGGGAACAGATACGCAGTATTTT.

This clonotype turned up a few times. CDR3 amino acids: CASSQHAGTRGNQPQHF. In DNA, the CDR3 is TGCGCCAGCAGCCAACATGCCGGCACGAGGGGCAATCAGCCCCAGCATTTT. The chain has TRBV4-3 and TRBJ1-5; D is unclear. CDR1 and CDR2 (germline): LGHNA, YSLEER. The CDR3 consists of 17 residues. Trimming left V 2 bases short and J 2 bases short, with 16 bases between.

This chain uses TRBV3-1 with TRBJ2-7; perhaps D is TRBD1 or TRBD2 (5 bases each). From germline, CDR1 is LGHDT and CDR2 YNNKEL (reference sequence). The CDR3 is made up of 14 amino acids. Trimming removed 7 bases from V and 5 bases from J, with 18 bases in between. The CDR3 sequence is CASTPLGRDHEQYF. In DNA form, the CDR3 reads TGTGCCAGCACCCCCCTCGGCAGGGACCACGAGCAGTACTTC.

Only a few counts were recorded for this clonotype. The chain joins TRBV6-5 to TRBJ1-4; tentatively, D is TRBD1 (5 bases). Trimming removed 2 bases from V and 0 bases from J, with 13 bases in between. The germline V gene encodes CDR1 MNHEY and CDR2 SVGAGI. The CDR3 totals 17 residues. This CDR3 is CASSYTTAPATNEKLFF. DNA for the CDR3: TGTGCCAGCAGTTACACGACAGCGCCTGCAACTAATGAAAAACTGTTTTTT.

The chain has TRBV12-3 or TRBV12-4 and TRBJ1-5; D is possibly TRBD1 (6 bases). The ends were cut back, 5 bases at V and 6 bases at J, with 11 bases in the middle. The CDR3 is 13 residues long. CDR3 bases: TGTGCCAGCAGTATGAACAGGGTTCAGCCCCAGCATTTT. This encodes CASSMNRVQPQHF.

This clonotype was detected a few times. The V call is TRBV7-2, the J call TRBJ2-7, with TRBD1 matching over 8 bases. The CDR3 contains 17 residues. CDR1 is SGHTA, CDR2 FQGNSA, per germline. Losses at the gene ends were 1 base for V and 0 bases for J; bases not matched to a gene: 8. The CDR3, as DNA: TGTGCCAGCAGCTTAGTCGCAGGGGGCCGAAACTCCTACGAGCAGTACTTC. Translating gives CASSLVAGGRNSYEQYF.

V and J are TRBV12-3 or TRBV12-4 and TRBJ2-2, with TRBD1 matching 9 bases. CDR3 length: 14 amino acids. J was trimmed by 3 bases and V by 10 bases; bases with no gene match: 6. Here the CDR3 reads CATLRQGDTGELFF. The CDR3 DNA is TGTGCCACCCTAAGACAGGGGGACACCGGGGAGCTGTTTTTT.

In its sample, this clonotype was seen a few times. The chain couples TRBV6-6 to TRBJ2-3, with D possibly matching TRBD2 (6 bases). The CDR3 has 16 amino acids. Germline CDR1 and CDR2: MNHNY and SVGAGI (reference sequence). Trimming left V 2 bases short and J 2 bases short, with 14 bases between. The CDR3 is CASSYPQEGLTDTQYF. DNA of the CDR3: TGTGCCAGCAGTTACCCACAGGAGGGCCTCACAGATACGCAGTATTTT.

This chain uses TRBV20-1 with TRBJ2-1; TRBD2 matches 16 bases. Germline CDR1 DFQATT, CDR2 SNEGSKA (reference sequence). V lost 4 bases, J lost 7 bases, and 4 bases stayed unmatched. The CDR3 is made up of 15 amino acids. CDR3 sequence: CSATGTSGRGNEQFF. The CDR3, as DNA: TGCAGTGCTACCGGGACTAGCGGGAGGGGAAATGAGCAGTTCTTC.

The V and J genes are TRBV20-1 and TRBJ2-3, with 10 bases aligning to TRBD2. J gave up 5 bases and V 3 bases, and 8 bases lay outside the gene matches. This CDR3 comprises 15 residues. CDR1 is DFQATT and CDR2 is SNEGSKA in the germline V gene (reference sequence). The CDR3 nucleotides are TGCAGTGCTAGGGCACCTAGCGGGAGATTAGATACGCAGTATTTT. Translating gives CSARAPSGRLDTQYF.

The chain recombines TRBV3-1 with TRBJ2-3; 8 nucleotides match TRBD1. Germline lookup yields CDR1 LGHDT and CDR2 YNNKEL (reference sequence). The junction had 3 bases not matched to a gene; V was cut back by 0 bases and J by 4 bases. This CDR3 has 15 residues. CDR3 region: CASSQDRTGSDTQYF. CDR3 coding DNA: TGTGCCAGCAGCCAAGATAGGACAGGGTCAGATACGCAGTATTTT.

The J gene is TRBJ1-1, the V gene TRBV9; possible D gene TRBD1, 5 bases. CDR1 SGDLS and CDR2 YYNGEE come from the germline V gene. The CDR3 is 13 amino acids. With 1 base removed from V and 5 bases from J, the gap between germline ends came to 9 bases. The CDR3 region is CASSVYGGTEAFF. The CDR3 nucleotides are TGTGCCAGCAGCGTATATGGGGGGACTGAAGCTTTCTTT. Filled out from reference TRBV9 and TRBJ1-1, the complete variable domain reads DSGVTQTPKHLITATGQRVTLRCSPRSGDLSVYWYQQSLDQGLQFLIQYYNGEERAKGNILERFSAQQFPDLHSELNLSSLELGDSALYFCASSVYGGTEAFFGQGTRLTVV.

This clonotype was seen many times. The chain employs TRBV10-3 and TRBJ2-3; a weak D match, TRBD1 (5 bases). The CDR3 contains 15 residues. In germline, CDR1 is ENHRY, CDR2 SYGVKD. The V end lost 8 bases, the J end lost 1 base, and 16 bases lay between the germline ends. CDR3 residues: CAILSDRPGTDTQYF. Written as DNA, the CDR3 is TGTGCCATCCTTTCCGACAGACCAGGCACAGATACGCAGTATTTT.

This clonotype was seen more than once but under ten times. The V gene is TRBV15, the J gene TRBJ1-2; weak D call: TRBD1 (5 bases). This CDR3 contains 14 residues. V was shortened by 0 bases and J by 8 bases, with 13 bases between the two germline ends. Germline V gene lookup returns CDR1 LNHNV and CDR2 YYDKDF (reference sequence). CDR3 protein: CATSRDPGLEGYTF. The CDR3 coding sequence is TGTGCCACCAGCAGAGATCCAGGGCTTGAGGGCTACACCTTC.

This clonotype was found many times. The rearrangement links TRBV29-1 to TRBJ2-1, with D possibly called TRBD1 or TRBD2 (5 bases each). Trimming left V 7 bases short and J 0 bases short, with 13 bases between. The CDR3 loop spans 14 amino acids. Germline V CDR1 and CDR2: SQVTM, ANQGSEA. CDR3: CSGQLRVSYNEQFF. As DNA, the CDR3 is TGCAGCGGACAGTTGAGGGTCTCCTACAATGAGCAGTTCTTC.